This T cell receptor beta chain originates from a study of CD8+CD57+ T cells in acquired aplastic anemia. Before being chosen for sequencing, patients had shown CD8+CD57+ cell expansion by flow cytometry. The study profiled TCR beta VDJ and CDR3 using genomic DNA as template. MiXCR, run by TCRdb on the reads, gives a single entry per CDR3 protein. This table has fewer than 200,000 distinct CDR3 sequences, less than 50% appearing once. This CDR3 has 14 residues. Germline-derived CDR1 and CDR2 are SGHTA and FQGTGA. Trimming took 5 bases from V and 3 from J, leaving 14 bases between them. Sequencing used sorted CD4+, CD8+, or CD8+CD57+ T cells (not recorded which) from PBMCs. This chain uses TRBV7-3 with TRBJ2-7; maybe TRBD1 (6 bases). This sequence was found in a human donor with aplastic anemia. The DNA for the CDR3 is TGTGCCAGCAGCCCCATGGGCAGGGGCTACGAGCAGTACTTC. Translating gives CASSPMGRGYEQYF.